The clone carrying this TCR beta chain was found a few times. The data were taken from a study of cytomegalovirus exposure and HLA in healthy donors. Researchers ran the PCR with 60 Vbeta and 13 Jbeta primers. Profiled with immunoSEQ multiplex PCR; TCRdb holds only in-frame clones, not every one. The sample shows 100,000 to 150,000 clones, roughly four fifths of them seen only once. CDR1 and CDR2 from the germline V gene are GTSNPN and SVGIG (reference sequence). This CDR3 region has 14 residues. V was trimmed by 3 bases and J by 0 bases, leaving 10 bases between them. This clonotype was sampled from a woman aged 40-49 years in good health and CMV-seropositive. This chain joins TRBV30 and TRBJ2-3; possibly TRBD2 for D (5 bases). The sample consisted of PBMCs. The CDR3 nucleotides are TGTGCCTGGAGGTTTTCGGGAAGCACAGATACGCAGTATTTT. This gives the protein CAWRFSGSTDTQYF.